The clone carrying this T cell receptor (beta chain) occurred once. Antigen: not known. The CDR3 sequence is 15 residues long. From germline, CDR1 is ENHRY and CDR2 SYGVKD. V was pared by 6 bases and J by 3 bases, with 9 bases of the junction left unmatched. This sample is part of a study of T cell clonotyping in hematopoietic cell transplantation. Looking at the study overall: Recipient samples before transplant were obtained post-cytoreduction. The study's findings and limits: No sorting was done, leaving CD4 and CD8 contributions mixed. Higher Inverse Simpson Index values in graft donor and pretransplant recipient predicted broader posttransplant TCR diversity. After transplant, recipient diversity fell while pathologically expanded clonotypes grew through day 180.

Sample time point: recipient sample about 28 days before transplant, after cytoreduction. Sequenced by immunoSEQ multiplex PCR; TCRdb stores in-frame clones only, minus some. Of about 19,000 clones in the sample, 77% were seen once. This sequence was found in a man in his sixties with acute myeloid leukemia. Some clones in this sample may be carry-over from other donors' samples. Specimen: peripheral blood mononuclear cells, collected before stem cell transplant. V and J are TRBV10-3 and TRBJ2-7, with 9 bases aligning to TRBD2. The CDR3 DNA is TGTGCCATCAGGGGGCAGCTAGCGGGGCTCTACGAGCAGTACTTC. It translates to CAIRGQLAGLYEQYF.